The T cell receptor beta chain under discussion was sequenced for a study of metastatic and nonmetastatic thyroid tumors. Study details: Blood and tumor or nodule tissue repertoires from malignant and benign thyroid patients were compared. Study-level results: The study reportedly found significantly higher TCR beta diversity in malignant thyroid tumors than benign nodules, in blood and tumor.

CDR1 and CDR2 from the germline V gene are SGDLS and YYNGEE. V lost 3 bases and J lost 2, with 13 bases in between. The CDR3 has 15 residues. In the original workflow: For papillary thyroid cancer, a distant-metastasis classifier was constructed from CDR3 differences observed across clinicopathological groups. TCRdb re-called clones via MiXCR from the PCR reads. These V and J calls rely on TCRdb rather than the paper's analysis. The table includes fewer than 20,000 clones, approximately 20% detected once. This clone was seen many times. The antigen remains undetermined. No patient received treatment before thyroid surgery.

The V call is TRBV9, the J call TRBJ2-3, with a possible D match to TRBD1 (6 bases). This receptor was obtained from a female donor with papillary thyroid cancer or a benign thyroid nodule (not recorded which). Some clones in this sample may be carry-over from other donors' samples. Sequenced material: tumor tissue. In DNA form, the CDR3 reads TGTGCCAGCAGCGGTCCAGGGGCTCCCACAGATACGCAGTATTTT. Translation: CASSGPGAPTDTQYF.